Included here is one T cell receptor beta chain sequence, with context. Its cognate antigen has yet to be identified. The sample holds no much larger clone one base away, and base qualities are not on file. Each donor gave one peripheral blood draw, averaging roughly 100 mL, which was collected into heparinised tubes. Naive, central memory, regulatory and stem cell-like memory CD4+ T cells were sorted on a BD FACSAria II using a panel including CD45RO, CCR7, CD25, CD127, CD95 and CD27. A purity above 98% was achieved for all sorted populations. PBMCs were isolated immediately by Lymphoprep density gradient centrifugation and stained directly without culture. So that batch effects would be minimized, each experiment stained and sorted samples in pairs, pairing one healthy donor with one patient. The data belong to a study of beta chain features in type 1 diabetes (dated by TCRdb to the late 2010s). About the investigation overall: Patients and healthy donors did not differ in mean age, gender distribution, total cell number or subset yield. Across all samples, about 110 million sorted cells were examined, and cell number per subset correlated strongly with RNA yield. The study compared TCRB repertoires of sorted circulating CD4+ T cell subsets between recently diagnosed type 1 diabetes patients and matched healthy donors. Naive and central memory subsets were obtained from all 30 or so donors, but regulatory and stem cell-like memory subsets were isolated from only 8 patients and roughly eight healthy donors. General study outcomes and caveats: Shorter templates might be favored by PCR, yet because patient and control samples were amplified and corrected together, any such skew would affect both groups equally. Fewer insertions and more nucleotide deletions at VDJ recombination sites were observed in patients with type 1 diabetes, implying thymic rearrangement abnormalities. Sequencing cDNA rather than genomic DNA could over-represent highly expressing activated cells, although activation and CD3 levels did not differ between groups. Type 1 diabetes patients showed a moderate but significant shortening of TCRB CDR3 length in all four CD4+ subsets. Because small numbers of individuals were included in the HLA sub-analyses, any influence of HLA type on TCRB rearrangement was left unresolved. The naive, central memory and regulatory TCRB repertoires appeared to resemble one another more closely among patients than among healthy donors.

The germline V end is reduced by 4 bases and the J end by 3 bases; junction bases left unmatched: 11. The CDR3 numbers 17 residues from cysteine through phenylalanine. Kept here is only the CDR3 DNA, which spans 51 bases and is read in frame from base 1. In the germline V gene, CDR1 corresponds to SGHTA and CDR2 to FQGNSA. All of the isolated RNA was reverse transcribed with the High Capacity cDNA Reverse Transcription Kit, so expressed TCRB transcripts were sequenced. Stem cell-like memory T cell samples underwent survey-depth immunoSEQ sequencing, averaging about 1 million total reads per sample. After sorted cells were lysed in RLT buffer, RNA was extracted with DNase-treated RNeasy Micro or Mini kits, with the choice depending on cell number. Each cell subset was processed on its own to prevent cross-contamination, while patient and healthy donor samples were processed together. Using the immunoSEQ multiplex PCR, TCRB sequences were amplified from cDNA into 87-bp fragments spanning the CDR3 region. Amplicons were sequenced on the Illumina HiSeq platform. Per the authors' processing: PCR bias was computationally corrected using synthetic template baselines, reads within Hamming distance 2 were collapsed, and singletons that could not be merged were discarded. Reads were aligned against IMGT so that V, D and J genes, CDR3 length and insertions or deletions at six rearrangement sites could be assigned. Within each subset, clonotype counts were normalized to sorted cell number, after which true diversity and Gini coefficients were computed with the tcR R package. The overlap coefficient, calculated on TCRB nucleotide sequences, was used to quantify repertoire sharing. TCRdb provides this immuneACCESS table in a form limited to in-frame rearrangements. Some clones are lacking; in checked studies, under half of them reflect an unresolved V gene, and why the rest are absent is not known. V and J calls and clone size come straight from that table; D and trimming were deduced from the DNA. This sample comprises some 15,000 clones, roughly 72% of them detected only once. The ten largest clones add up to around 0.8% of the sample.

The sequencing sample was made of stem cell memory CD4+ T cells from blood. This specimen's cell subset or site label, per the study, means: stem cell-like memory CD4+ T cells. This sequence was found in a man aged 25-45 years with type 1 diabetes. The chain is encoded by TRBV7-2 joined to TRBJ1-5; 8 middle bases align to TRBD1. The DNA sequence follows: TGTGCCAGCAGCTCAGGGGGCTGGGGGAGAACCAATCAGCCCCAGCATTTT. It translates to CASSSGGWGRTNQPQHF.